One sample yielded the 21 T cell receptor beta chains listed below, sequenced in a study of blood T cell repertoires in COVID-19. Profiling relied on immunoSEQ multiplex PCR, and the TCRdb table lists in-frame clones only, not all of them. The data hold about 300,000 clones, with around 90% observed a single time. Sequencing was carried out using PBMCs or T cells enriched from blood (not recorded which). All receptors derive from a woman aged 18 to 35 with acute COVID-19.

The V and J genes are TRBV28 and TRBJ1-4; 7 nucleotides match TRBD1. V shed 6 bases and J 2 bases; nucleotides not matched to a gene: 12. Germline V lookup: CDR1 MDHEN, CDR2 SYDVKM. The CDR3 runs 17 residues. The CDR3 loop is CASSSFTGEATNEKLFF. The CDR3 DNA follows: TGTGCCAGCAGCTCCTTTACAGGGGAAGCGACTAATGAAAAACTGTTTTTT.

The gene calls are TRBV2 and TRBJ1-2, with TRBD1 matching 7 bases. Unmatched junction bases numbered 11, after V lost 8 bases and J lost 5 bases. This CDR3 spans 14 amino acids. The germline V gene has CDR1 SNHLY and CDR2 FYNNEI. In DNA form, the CDR3 reads TGTGCCAGCCTTCAGACCGGGACAGCATATGGCTACACCTTC. As protein: CASLQTGTAYGYTF. The full variable domain, with the rest looked up from reference TRBV2 and TRBJ1-2, is EPEVTQTPSHQVTQMGQEVILRCVPISNHLYFYWYRQILGQKVEFLVSFYNNEISEKSEIFDDQFSVERPDGSNFTLKIRSTKLEDSAMYFCASLQTGTAYGYTFGSGTRLTVV.

DNA of the CDR3: TGCGCCAGCAGCTTGGCCCCACCAACGGGGCTGTTTTTT. Protein product: CASSLAPPTGLFF. The V call is TRBV5-1, the J call TRBJ2-2, with D hard to call. This CDR3 region has 13 residues. V was clipped by 0 bases and J by 13 bases, with 13 bases between them. Germline values: CDR1 SGHRS, CDR2 YFSETQ.

This clone was seen more than once but under ten times. This chain uses TRBV6-5 with TRBJ1-1; possible D gene TRBD1, 6 bases. The CDR3 is 13 amino acids. Trimming removed 6 bases at V and 3 bases at J, with 11 bases between. Germline V lookup: CDR1 MNHEY, CDR2 SVGAGI. CDR3 in DNA: TGTGCCAGCAGCCTTAACAGGGACACTGAAGCTTTCTTT. It codes for CASSLNRDTEAFF.

CDR3 region: CASSHLDRGPFTETEAFF. CDR3 nucleotide sequence: TGTGCCAGCAGCCACCTGGACAGGGGGCCTTTCACGGAAACTGAAGCTTTCTTT. The chain joins TRBV14 to TRBJ1-1, with 11 bases identical to TRBD1. After removal of 3 bases from V and 5 bases from J, the junction contained 14 bases not matched to a gene. CDR3 size: 18 residues. Looked up from germline, CDR1 is SGHDN and CDR2 is FVKESK.

This clone has only one observation. The chain is built from TRBV28 and TRBJ1-3; no clear D. V lost 7 bases and J 4 bases, leaving 8 bases between the germline ends. This CDR3 has 12 amino acids. CDR1 and CDR2 from the germline V gene are MDHEN and SYDVKM. CDR3 sequence reads: CASTTGGNTIYF. The CDR3 nucleotides read TGTGCCAGCACCACGGGGGGAAACACCATATATTTT.

CDR3 in DNA: TGTGCCAGCAGCTTAGAGTGGGGGCGGAATGAAGCTTTCTTT. Translated, it gives CASSLEWGRNEAFF. The chain carries TRBV7-2 and TRBJ1-1; perhaps TRBD1 as D (6 bases). This CDR3 has 14 residues. CDR1 and CDR2 (germline): SGHTA, FQGNSA. V lost 1 base to trimming and J lost 7 bases, with 13 bases between them.

The genes are TRBV6-6 and TRBJ2-7; possibly TRBD1 for D (6 bases). The CDR3 is made up of 15 amino acids. From germline, CDR1 is MNHNY and CDR2 SVGAGI (reference sequence). The V end was cut by 0 bases, the J end by 0 bases, with 9 bases between. The CDR3 sequence: CASSYSTGYSYEQYF. CDR3 nucleotide sequence: TGTGCCAGCAGTTACTCGACAGGCTACTCCTACGAGCAGTACTTC.

This rearrangement joins TRBV2 to TRBJ2-2; 9 bases are a match to TRBD2. The CDR3 spans 13 residues. Trimming at V came to 4 bases and at J to 6 bases, leaving 0 bases not matched to a gene. The V gene's germline CDR1 is SNHLY and CDR2 FYNNEI. Here the CDR3 DNA reads TGTGCCAGCAGTGGGACTAGCGCCGGGGAGCTGTTTTTT. Translating gives CASSGTSAGELFF. The full variable domain, with the rest looked up from reference TRBV2 and TRBJ2-2, is EPEVTQTPSHQVTQMGQEVILRCVPISNHLYFYWYRQILGQKVEFLVSFYNNEISEKSEIFDDQFSVERPDGSNFTLKIRSTKLEDSAMYFCASSGTSAGELFFGEGSRLTVL.

V is TRBV28 and J is TRBJ2-5; 9 positions agree with TRBD1. The germline V gene encodes CDR1 MDHEN and CDR2 SYDVKM. The trim removed 0 bases at V and 5 bases at J, leaving 13 bases unmatched. The CDR3 spans 18 residues. CDR3: CASSLWGPGTGGVETQYF. The CDR3 bases are TGTGCCAGCAGTTTATGGGGCCCCGGAACAGGGGGCGTGGAGACCCAGTACTTC.

This clone has just a few counts. J is TRBJ2-1 and V is TRBV11-2, with TRBD1 identical over 8 bases. The CDR3 loop spans 15 amino acids. The V and J ends lost 1 base and 7 bases, in that order; junction bases with no gene match: 6. Germline V gene data show CDR1 as SGHAT and CDR2 as FQNNGV. The CDR3 sequence: CASSLGQGAWNEQFF. The DNA of the CDR3 is TGTGCCAGCAGCTTAGGCCAGGGGGCTTGGAATGAGCAGTTCTTC.

This chain connects TRBV6-5 to TRBJ2-2; unclear D gene. V shed 2 bases and J shed 3 bases, with 10 bases lying between them. This CDR3 has 15 amino acids. From germline, CDR1 is MNHEY and CDR2 SVGAGI. The CDR3 is CASSYIQAYTGELFF. As DNA, the CDR3 is TGTGCCAGCAGTTACATCCAAGCCTACACCGGGGAGCTGTTTTTT.

The chain combines TRBV24-1 with TRBJ1-3; D gene uncertain. The germline V gene has CDR1 KGHDR and CDR2 SFDVKD. V lost 3 bases and J 4 bases, leaving 12 bases between the germline ends. The CDR3 consists of 15 residues. CDR3 loop: CATSDERGSGNTIYF. CDR3 sequence (DNA): TGTGCCACCAGTGATGAAAGAGGGTCAGGAAACACCATATATTTT.

The chain combines TRBV29-1 with TRBJ2-2; 7 bases agree with TRBD2. The V gene end was trimmed by 3 bases and the J gene end by 2 bases; junction bases not matched to a gene: 6. Germline-derived CDR1 and CDR2 are SQVTM and ANQGSEA. The length of the CDR3 is 15 residues. CDR3 in DNA: TGCAGCGTTGAGGCGGGGGAGCAAAACACCGGGGAGCTGTTTTTT. Its translation: CSVEAGEQNTGELFF.

This clone appeared a single time. The chain has TRBV28 and TRBJ1-1, with TRBD1 identical over 7 bases. The CDR3 has 15 amino acids. V was clipped by 4 bases and J by 5 bases; unmatched bases: 10. Germline V CDR1 and CDR2: MDHEN, SYDVKM. CDR3 region: CASSSRQGSGTEAFF. The CDR3 DNA follows: TGTGCCAGCAGTTCCAGACAGGGTTCTGGGACTGAAGCTTTCTTT.

The chain employs TRBV4-2 and TRBJ2-1; 9 nucleotides agree with TRBD2. With 3 bases clipped from V and 5 bases from J, the junction kept 5 bases outside the gene matches. Germline V CDR1 and CDR2: LGHNA, YNFKEQ. This CDR3 has 15 amino acids. The DNA for the CDR3 is TGTGCCAGCAGCCAGATGGGACTAGCAAACAATGAGCAGTTCTTC. As protein: CASSQMGLANNEQFF.

The table lists this clone with a few counts. The chain's CDR3 is CASSSTGGVNYGYTF. CDR3 bases: TGCGCCAGCAGCTCGACAGGGGGCGTCAACTATGGCTACACCTTC. J is TRBJ1-2 and V is TRBV5-1, with TRBD1 identical over 10 bases. The trim removed 3 bases at V and 2 bases at J, leaving 4 bases unmatched. The CDR3 consists of 15 residues. Looked up from germline, CDR1 is SGHRS and CDR2 is YFSETQ.

The chain has TRBV29-1 and TRBJ1-2; D not resolved. This CDR3 is built from 12 residues. The V end was cut by 6 bases, the J end by 4 bases, with 12 bases between. Looked up from germline, CDR1 is SQVTM and CDR2 is ANQGSEA. The CDR3 DNA follows: TGCAGCGTAGACGTTGGAGCCTATGGCTACACCTTC. Translating gives CSVDVGAYGYTF.

The chain couples TRBV28 to TRBJ1-5, with D possibly matching TRBD1 (5 bases). Germline V lookup: CDR1 MDHEN, CDR2 SYDVKM. V was pared by 7 bases and J by 3 bases, with 10 bases between. The CDR3 length is 13 residues. The DNA of the CDR3 is TGTGCCAGCATCCCGACAGCCAATCAGCCCCAGCATTTT. This codes for CASIPTANQPQHF.

The chain carries TRBV19 and TRBJ1-1; D remains unclear. Deletions cut 3 bases from V and 1 base from J, with 9 bases between. Germline V gene lookup returns CDR1 LNHDA and CDR2 SQIVND (reference sequence). The CDR3 consists of 14 residues. The CDR3 loop reads CASSIRERNTEAFF. The CDR3 nucleotides are TGTGCCAGTAGTATCCGAGAGAGGAACACTGAAGCTTTCTTT.

This chain links TRBV20-1 with TRBJ2-1, with 8 bases fitting TRBD2. Germline V gene data show CDR1 as DFQATT and CDR2 as SNEGSKA (reference sequence). This CDR3 contains 14 residues. The V and J ends lost 4 bases and 8 bases, in that order; junction bases with no gene match: 10. The CDR3 spells CSAIEAGVFHEQFF. Here the CDR3 DNA reads TGCAGTGCTATTGAAGCGGGAGTATTTCATGAGCAGTTCTTC.